What follows are 17 T cell receptor beta chains derived from one specimen sequenced in a study of cytomegalovirus exposure and HLA in healthy donors. The PCR was carried out with 60 Vbeta primers and 13 Jbeta primers. Some clones are missing from TCRdb's copy, which holds only in-frame ones; the method was immunoSEQ multiplex PCR. This sample carries 55,000 to 70,000 clones, 65% to 80% of them seen once, and the ten largest clones take 15% to 20%. Sequencing was done on a sample of PBMCs. These receptors all stem from a man aged 35-49 years in good health and CMV-seropositive.

The chain has TRBV30 and TRBJ1-1, with unresolved D. Germline values: CDR1 GTSNPN, CDR2 SVGIG (reference sequence). The CDR3 length is 12 residues. Trimming stripped 0 bases from V and 4 bases from J, with 6 bases between. DNA of the CDR3: TGTGCCTGGAGTGTATGGAGCACTGAAGCTTTCTTT. Amino acids: CAWSVWSTEAFF.

This clone was seen just once. The junction departs from the called germline gene at one end, perhaps through a read error. The V call is TRBV7-9, the J call TRBJ1-4; tentative D call: TRBD1 (5 bases). Germline V gene lookup returns CDR1 SEHNR and CDR2 FQNEAQ (reference sequence). The CDR3 sequence is 16 residues long. The CDR3 DNA is TGTTCCAGCAGCGCGAGCCTACAGGCGGCAGGGGAAAAACTGTTTTTT. This sequence encodes CSSSASLQAAGEKLFF.

This clone has just one count. The genes are TRBV19 and TRBJ1-2; 10 nucleotides match TRBD1. The CDR3 is 15 residues long. Germline V gene sequence: CDR1 LNHDA, CDR2 SQIVND (reference sequence). V dropped 6 bases and J dropped 4; count of bases not matched to a gene: 8. The CDR3 spells CASRPGTGEVYGYTF. The DNA of the CDR3 is TGTGCCAGTAGACCCGGGACAGGGGAGGTCTATGGCTACACCTTC.

The chain is built from TRBV5-6 and TRBJ1-4, with D tentatively TRBD1 (5 bases). The CDR3 consists of 16 residues. Trimming took 3 bases from V and 5 from J, leaving 17 bases between them. The germline V gene has CDR1 SGHDT and CDR2 YYEEEE. CDR3 DNA sequence: TGTGCCAGCAGCTCGGTGGATGGCCAGGGCAATGAAAAACTGTTTTTT. This sequence encodes CASSSVDGQGNEKLFF.

The sample holds a few counts of this clone. This rearrangement joins TRBV7-6 to TRBJ2-2; D perhaps matches TRBD1 (6 bases). Germline V gene lookup returns CDR1 SGHVS and CDR2 FNYEAQ. The CDR3 is 16 amino acids. With 5 bases removed from V and 8 bases from J, the gap between germline ends came to 21 bases. The CDR3 sequence: CASSPRTVTSRGELFF. The CDR3 DNA sequence: TGTGCCAGCAGCCCCCGGACAGTAACTTCGAGAGGGGAGCTGTTTTTT. Full variable domain (missing parts from reference TRBV7-6 and TRBJ2-2): GAGVSQSPRYKVTKRGQDVALRCDPISGHVSLYWYRQALGQGPEFLTYFNYEAQQDKSGLPNDRFSAERPEGSISTLTIQRTEQRDSAMYRCASSPRTVTSRGELFFGEGSRLTVL.

This clone occurred once. This chain uses TRBV12-5 with TRBJ1-1, with D perhaps matching TRBD1 (5 bases). The CDR3 covers 13 residues. V was clipped by 3 bases and J by 7 bases, with 12 bases between them. Germline V gene sequence: CDR1 LGHNT, CDR2 FRNRAP. The CDR3 bases are TGTGCTAGTGGTTTCGGGGGGGGAAGTGAAGCTTTCTTT. Translation: CASGFGGGSEAFF.

This clone came up a few times. The chain has TRBV7-3 and TRBJ1-1; D is uncertain. Germline V CDR1 and CDR2: SGHTA, FQGTGA. The CDR3 is made up of 16 amino acids. V lost 6 bases to trimming and J lost 0 bases, with 17 bases between them. DNA for the CDR3: TGTGCCAGCAGTATTGTACGTTCCAACATGAACACTGAAGCTTTCTTT. Its translation is CASSIVRSNMNTEAFF.

The V call is TRBV11-2, the J call TRBJ2-5; D unresolved. Germline V gives CDR1 SGHAT, CDR2 FQNNGV. The CDR3 extends over 10 amino acids. The V end was cut by 6 bases, the J end by 7 bases, with 6 bases between. CDR3 loop: CASRGVTQYF. The CDR3 nucleotides read TGTGCCAGCAGAGGAGTGACCCAGTACTTC.

This chain joins TRBV18 and TRBJ2-2, with 9 nucleotides matching TRBD2. Germline loops: CDR1 KGHSH, CDR2 LQKENI. Trimming took 2 bases from V and 6 from J; bases not matched to a gene: 4. This CDR3 comprises 15 residues. The CDR3 region has the DNA TGTGCCAGCTCACCAAAGCGGGGGGCCGCCGGGGAGCTGTTTTTT. Residues: CASSPKRGAAGELFF.

The chain combines TRBV10-2 with TRBJ1-5; maybe TRBD1 (6 bases). The CDR3 is 13 amino acids. In germline, CDR1 is WSHSY, CDR2 SAAADI. V lost 8 bases and J lost 5, with 13 bases in between. Here the CDR3 DNA reads TGCGCCAGCGCGGGGGGCGTAGATCAGCCCCAGCATTTT. It yields the protein CASAGGVDQPQHF.

The rearrangement joins TRBV7-2 to TRBJ1-2; 7 bases match TRBD1. The CDR3 spans 15 residues. Looked up from germline, CDR1 is SGHTA and CDR2 is FQGNSA. Losses at the gene ends were 5 bases for V and 0 bases for J; bases not matched to a gene: 6. CDR3: CASSPRDRTNYGYTF. In DNA form, the CDR3 reads TGTGCCAGCAGCCCGAGGGACAGAACTAACTATGGCTACACCTTC.

The rearrangement joins TRBV29-1 to TRBJ2-7; 7 nucleotides align to TRBD1. The V and J ends lost 6 bases and 1 base, in that order; junction bases with no gene match: 6. This CDR3 region has 13 residues. In germline, CDR1 is SQVTM, CDR2 ANQGSEA. CDR3 sequence: CSVRQGLSYEQYF. CDR3 DNA sequence: TGCAGCGTGAGACAGGGATTGTCCTACGAGCAGTACTTC.

This clone was found a few times. The chain couples TRBV6-6 to TRBJ2-5; D perhaps matches TRBD2 (5 bases). CDR1 is MNHNY, CDR2 SVGAGI, per germline (reference sequence). This CDR3 has 15 residues. V lost 6 bases to trimming and J lost 2 bases, with 16 bases between them. This CDR3 is CASSPDSGIQETQYF. The CDR3 coding sequence is TGTGCCAGCAGCCCGGACTCGGGAATACAAGAGACCCAGTACTTC.

The V call is TRBV19, the J call TRBJ2-7, with 10 bases aligning to TRBD2. The germline CDR1 and CDR2 sequences are LNHDA and SQIVND (reference sequence). The CDR3 is 16 amino acids. The junction had 16 bases not matched to a gene; V was cut back by 7 bases and J by 7 bases. The CDR3 here is CASTTTGLAGVDEQYF. The CDR3 nucleotides read TGTGCCAGTACCACCACCGGGCTAGCGGGAGTAGATGAGCAGTACTTC. Full variable domain (outside the CDR3, taken from reference TRBV19 and TRBJ2-7): DGGITQSPKYLFRKEGQNVTLSCEQNLNHDAMYWYRQDPGQGLRLIYYSQIVNDFQKGDIAEGYSVSREKKESFPLTVTSAQKNPTAFYLCASTTTGLAGVDEQYFGPGTRLTVT.

This chain joins TRBV29-1 and TRBJ2-1; TRBD2 matches at 7 bases. V was pared by 0 bases and J by 4 bases, with 3 bases of the junction left unmatched. CDR3 size: 14 residues. CDR1 SQVTM and CDR2 ANQGSEA come from the germline V gene. The CDR3 region has the DNA TGCAGCGTTGAAGATATCGGGGGGTACAATGAGCAGTTCTTC. It is translated as CSVEDIGGYNEQFF.

The chain carries TRBV5-3 and TRBJ2-1, with D possibly matching TRBD2 (5 bases). TRBV5-3 is given ORF status, its function remaining uncertain. Trimming left V 4 bases short and J 0 bases short, with 17 bases between. The CDR3 is 17 amino acids. The CDR3 nucleotides are TGTGCCAGAAGCACAGAGGGTCTCCCGAGCTCCTACAATGAGCAGTTCTTC. Translating it yields CARSTEGLPSSYNEQFF.

This clone came up a few times. The chain combines TRBV30 with TRBJ2-3; 8 nucleotides match TRBD2. Looked up from germline, CDR1 is GTSNPN and CDR2 is SVGIG (reference sequence). This CDR3 is built from 14 residues. The trim removed 7 bases at V and 2 bases at J, leaving 8 bases unmatched. The chain's CDR3 is CASSTSGVTDTQYF. CDR3 DNA sequence: TGTGCCTCCTCCACTAGCGGCGTCACAGATACGCAGTATTTT.